The rows below give T cell receptor beta chains drawn from one sample of a study of blood T cell repertoires in COVID-19. The assay was immunoSEQ multiplex PCR, and TCRdb's table has in-frame clones only and misses some. The sample shows around 330,000 clones, 89% of them seen only once. Sequencing was done on a sample of PBMCs or T cells enriched from blood (not recorded which). These receptors originate from a man aged 55 to 70 who had recovered from COVID-19. Both conserved end residues are part of each CDR3. Size is omitted from some rows. Given values are once, few, many or a class for expanded clones.

J: TRBJ1-3
V: TRBV11-1
size: NA
CDR3: CASSFDRPSGNTIYF

J: TRBJ2-6
V: TRBV5-1
size: few
CDR3: CASSETGLDSGANVLTF

J: TRBJ2-5
V: TRBV7-9
size: NA
CDR3: CASSSLPGQEETQYF

J: TRBJ2-3
V: TRBV30
size: NA
CDR3: CAWSSGEGQGPADTQYF

J: TRBJ2-1
V: TRBV24-1
size: once
CDR3: CATRPSSYNEQFF

J: TRBJ2-7
V: TRBV19
size: NA
CDR3: CASSIAPRAAYEQYF

J: TRBJ2-2
V: TRBV10-1
size: NA
CDR3: CASSSGGGLSGELFF

J: TRBJ2-3
V: TRBV24-1
size: once
CDR3: CATSAGTGGPDTQYF

J: TRBJ2-5
V: TRBV19
size: NA
CDR3: CASSALRDQETQYF

J: TRBJ2-7
V: TRBV19
size: NA
CDR3: CASSIAGQGIYEQYF

J: TRBJ2-3
V: TRBV4-2
size: NA
CDR3: CASSTQISTDTQYF

J: TRBJ2-3
V: TRBV2
size: NA
CDR3: CASSGRGTDTQYF

J: TRBJ2-1
V: TRBV7-9
size: NA
CDR3: CASSLVISNEQFF

J: TRBJ1-3
V: TRBV9
size: NA
CDR3: CASSVTGTSSGNTIYF

J: TRBJ2-2
V: TRBV28
size: once
CDR3: CASGLLTGSSTGELFF

J: TRBJ2-7
V: TRBV28
size: NA
CDR3: CASRRSGTGMYEQYF

J: TRBJ2-7
V: TRBV5-1
size: NA
CDR3: CASRTGGAAEQYF

J: TRBJ1-2
V: TRBV2
size: NA
CDR3: CASSEEQGASNYGYTF

J: TRBJ2-3
V: TRBV27
size: once
CDR3: CASSFSGNTDTQYF

J: TRBJ2-1
V: TRBV24-1
size: NA
CDR3: CATSDSGGGPYNEQFF

J: TRBJ1-5
V: TRBV27
size: NA
CDR3: CASSFQGYQPQHF

J: TRBJ1-2
V: TRBV30
size: many
CDR3: CAWSAVAGRYTF

J: TRBJ2-1
V: TRBV7-3
size: few
CDR3: CASSYGPTNEQFF

J: TRBJ2-1
V: TRBV7-6
size: NA
CDR3: CASSLGASGSGEQFF

J: TRBJ1-1
V: TRBV4-1
size: NA
CDR3: CASSQAGQGNTEAFF

J: TRBJ2-6
V: TRBV7-3
size: NA
CDR3: CASSLGAGGSSGANVLTF

J: TRBJ1-1
V: TRBV28
size: NA
CDR3: CASSSTGGPRDTEAFF

J: TRBJ1-2
V: TRBV18
size: NA
CDR3: CASSTTRQGGNYGYTF

J: TRBJ1-6
V: TRBV5-1
size: few
CDR3: CASSPWTGQNSPLHF

J: TRBJ1-2
V: TRBV6-5
size: NA
CDR3: CASRLRGYGYTF

J: TRBJ1-1
V: TRBV27
size: NA
CDR3: CASSLRDSPEAFF

J: TRBJ2-7
V: TRBV19
size: NA
CDR3: CASRLTSGSYEQYF

J: TRBJ2-5
V: TRBV5-1
size: NA
CDR3: CASSLVISGSPGTSGGQETQYF

J: TRBJ2-7
V: TRBV5-1
size: NA
CDR3: CASSWGDPTYEQYF

J: TRBJ2-7
V: TRBV5-1
size: NA
CDR3: CASSLVTGSSYEQYF